The 9 T cell receptor beta chains in this list originate from one sample, sequenced in a study of blood T cell repertoires in COVID-19. The table came from immunoSEQ multiplex PCR; TCRdb's copy has only in-frame clones and leaves some out. The top ten hold around 3.8% of the sample, which has 200,000 or so clones, 75% to 90% seen once. Sequenced material: PBMCs or T cells enriched from blood (not recorded which). The receptors stem from a woman aged 40 to 50 with acute COVID-19.

The CDR3 DNA reads as TGTGCCAGCAGCCAAAATACACAGGGTACGCAGTATTTT. Its translation: CASSQNTQGTQYF. The V call is TRBV3-1 (or the pseudogene TRBV3-2), the J call TRBJ2-3; D possibly corresponds to TRBD1 (6 bases). The V gene's germline CDR1 is LGHDT and CDR2 YNNKEL (reference sequence). The V and J ends lost 2 bases and 8 bases respectively, with 11 bases between them. The CDR3 sequence is 13 residues long.

As DNA, the CDR3 is TGTGCCAGCAAAGGGGACAATCAGCCCCAGCATTTT. This translates into CASKGDNQPQHF. The chain employs TRBV2 and TRBJ1-5; the D gene is possibly TRBD1 (5 bases). Trimming removed 7 bases from V and 3 bases from J, with 7 bases in between. The germline V gene has CDR1 SNHLY and CDR2 FYNNEI. The CDR3 extends over 12 amino acids.

The rearrangement uses TRBV9 and TRBJ1-3; no clear D gene. With 4 bases removed from V and 4 bases from J, the gap between germline ends came to 15 bases. The germline gives CDR1 SGDLS, CDR2 YYNGEE. This CDR3 is built from 15 residues. CDR3 region: CASSPRERTGNTIYF. The CDR3 coding sequence is TGTGCCAGCAGCCCCCGCGAACGAACGGGAAACACCATATATTTT. Based on the CDR3 plus reference TRBV9 and TRBJ1-3, the full variable domain is DSGVTQTPKHLITATGQRVTLRCSPRSGDLSVYWYQQSLDQGLQFLIQYYNGEERAKGNILERFSAQQFPDLHSELNLSSLELGDSALYFCASSPRERTGNTIYFGEGSWLTVV.

The chain has TRBV3-1 (or the pseudogene TRBV3-2) and TRBJ1-2; no clear D gene. Trimming pared 0 bases from V and 4 bases from J, leaving 6 bases between. Germline assignment: CDR1 LGHDT and CDR2 YNNKEL (reference sequence). The CDR3 contains 13 residues. CDR3 loop: CASSQEGSYGYTF. CDR3 DNA: TGTGCCAGCAGCCAAGAAGGGAGCTATGGCTACACCTTC.

This clone was found a few times. V and J are TRBV5-4 and TRBJ1-1; no definite D call. The V gene lost 2 bases and the J gene lost 1 base, with 6 bases spanning the gap. Per the germline V gene, CDR1 is SGHNT and CDR2 is YYREEE (reference sequence). The CDR3 consists of 13 residues. The CDR3 here is CASSFQENTEAFF. The CDR3 DNA reads as TGTGCCAGCAGCTTTCAGGAGAACACTGAAGCTTTCTTT.

The chain is built from TRBV27 and TRBJ1-1, with D possibly being TRBD1 (6 bases). The CDR3 runs 14 residues. In germline, CDR1 is MNHEY, CDR2 SMNVEV (reference sequence). The germline V and J ends were trimmed by 5 bases and 2 bases, with 12 bases remaining between them. CDR3: CASSLQGLNTEAFF. The CDR3 DNA follows: TGTGCCAGCAGTCTACAGGGTCTTAACACTGAAGCTTTCTTT.

The V gene is TRBV2, the J gene TRBJ2-2; D gene unclear. The CDR3 extends over 15 amino acids. The ends were cut back, 6 bases at V and 0 bases at J, with 11 bases in the middle. The germline V gene has CDR1 SNHLY and CDR2 FYNNEI. The CDR3, as DNA: TGTGCCAGCAGCCTGTCCTACGCGAACACCGGGGAGCTGTTTTTT. Protein: CASSLSYANTGELFF.

This clone was seen only a few times. The chain joins TRBV9 to TRBJ2-1; TRBD1 aligns across 10 bases. V shed 4 bases, J shed 4 bases, and the junction held 5 bases outside the gene matches. The CDR3 is made up of 15 amino acids. Per germline, CDR1 SGDLS and CDR2 YYNGEE. Written as DNA, the CDR3 is TGTGCCAGCAGCCCGGGACAGGGGATTTACAATGAGCAGTTCTTC. Its translation: CASSPGQGIYNEQFF.

This clone was observed once. The V call is TRBV18, the J call TRBJ2-7, with a possible D match to TRBD1 (6 bases). The CDR3 spans 16 residues. V was cut by 4 bases and J by 0 bases, with 16 bases left in between. The germline CDR1 and CDR2 sequences are KGHSH and LQKENI. In DNA form, the CDR3 reads TGTGCCAGCTCACAACCGGGACAATCGAGCTCCTACGAGCAGTACTTC. Its translation is CASSQPGQSSSYEQYF.